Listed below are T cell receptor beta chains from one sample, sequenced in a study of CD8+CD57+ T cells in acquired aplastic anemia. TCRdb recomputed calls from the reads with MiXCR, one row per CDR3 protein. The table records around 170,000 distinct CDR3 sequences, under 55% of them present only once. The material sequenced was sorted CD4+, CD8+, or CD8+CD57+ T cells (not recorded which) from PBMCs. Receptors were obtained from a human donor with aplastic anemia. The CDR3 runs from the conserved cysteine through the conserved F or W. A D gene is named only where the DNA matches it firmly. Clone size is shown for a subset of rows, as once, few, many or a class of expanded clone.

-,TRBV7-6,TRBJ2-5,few,TGTGCCAGCAGCTTATGGGGTCAAGCGACCCAGTACTTC,CASSLWGQATQYF
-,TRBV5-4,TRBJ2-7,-,TGTGCCAGCAGCTGGGCGGGGAAGCGGGAGCAGTACTTC,CASSWAGKREQYF
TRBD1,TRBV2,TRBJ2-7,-,TGTGCCAGCAGCGAGGACAGGGACTACGAGCAGTACTTC,CASSEDRDYEQYF
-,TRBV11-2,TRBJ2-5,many,TGTGCCAGCCTCAGGGGGGACCAAGAGACCCAGTACTTC,CASLRGDQETQYF
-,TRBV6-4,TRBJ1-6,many,TGTGCCAGCAGTGACTCGACAGACCGCCGTTCACCCCTCCACTTT,CASSDSTDRRSPLHF
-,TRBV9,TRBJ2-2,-,TGTGCCAGCGGGAGCGGCACCGGGGAGCTGTTTTTT,CASGSGTGELFF
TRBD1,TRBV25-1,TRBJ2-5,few,TGTGCCAGCAGTGAAGGGGGACAGGTGAGGGGGGAGACCCAGTACTTC,CASSEGGQVRGETQYF
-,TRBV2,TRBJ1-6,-,TGTGCCAGCAGGGGGGGAAGCTCCTATAATTCACCCCTCCACTTT,CASRGGSSYNSPLHF
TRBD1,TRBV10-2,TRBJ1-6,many,TGCGCCGTATACAAGAGGGACAGTGAATCTAGGGATTCACCCCTCCACTTT,CAVYKRDSESRDSPLHF
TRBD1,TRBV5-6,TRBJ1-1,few,TGTGCCAGCAGCCCCGCAGGGGGCGAAGCTTTCTTT,CASSPAGGEAFF
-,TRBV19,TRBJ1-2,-,TGTGCCAGTAGTTGGGGATTTAGCTATGGCTACACCTTC,CASSWGFSYGYTF
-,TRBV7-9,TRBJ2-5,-,TGTGCCAGCAGCAAGACCGAAGGGGAGACCCAGTACTTC,CASSKTEGETQYF
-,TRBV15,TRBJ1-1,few,TGTGCCACCAGCGAAGAGTTGAACACTGAAGCTTTCTTT,CATSEELNTEAFF
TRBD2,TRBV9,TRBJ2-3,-,TGTGCCAGCACATTGACTAGCGGGAGGGCGGATACGCAGTATTTT,CASTLTSGRADTQYF
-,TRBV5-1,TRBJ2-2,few,TGCGCCAGCAGCTTGGGCGGGATTAACACCGGGGAGCTGTTTTTT,CASSLGGINTGELFF
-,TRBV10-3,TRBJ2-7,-,TGTGCCATCAGTTCGGGGCCCACCTACGAGCAGTACTTC,CAISSGPTYEQYF
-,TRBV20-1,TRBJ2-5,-,TGCAGTGCTCCACTAGGGACTTACCACTGGGAGACCCAGTACTTC,CSAPLGTYHWETQYF
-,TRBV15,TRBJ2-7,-,TGTGCCACCAGCAGAGTTGGGAGTATTGCGGTGGAGCAGTACTTC,CATSRVGSIAVEQYF
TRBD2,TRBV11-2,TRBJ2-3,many,TGTGCCAGCAGCTTAGGCCCGGCTAGCGGAAGCACAGATACGCAGTATTTT,CASSLGPASGSTDTQYF
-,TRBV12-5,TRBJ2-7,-,TGTGCTAGTGGTTTGGGACAGCCTTCCTACGAGCAGTACTTC,CASGLGQPSYEQYF
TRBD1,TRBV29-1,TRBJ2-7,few,TGCAGCGTCGCATCTACCGGGACAGGGGGGAACGAGCAGTACTTC,CSVASTGTGGNEQYF
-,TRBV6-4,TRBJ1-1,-,TGTGCCAGCAGTTGGGTGAGGGGCACTGAAGCTTTCTTT,CASSWVRGTEAFF
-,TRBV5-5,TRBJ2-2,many,TGTGCCAGCAGCTTGGCCGGTCGGGAGACCGGGGAGCTGTTTTTT,CASSLAGRETGELFF
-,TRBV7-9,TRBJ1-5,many,TGTGCCAGCAGGAGGGGCAATCAGCCCCAGCATTTT,CASRRGNQPQHF
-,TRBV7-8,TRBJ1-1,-,TGTGCCAGCAGCGAGTATAAGAACACTGAAGCTTTCTTT,CASSEYKNTEAFF
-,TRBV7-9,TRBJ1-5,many,TGTGCCAGCAGCAGCCGGCTTAACCAGCCCCAGCATTTT,CASSSRLNQPQHF
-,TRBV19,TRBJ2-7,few,TGTGCCAGTAGTGAAACGGGACGACGGGTGCACTTC,CASSETGRRVHF
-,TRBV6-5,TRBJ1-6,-,TGTGCCAGCATTTTTGGGTATCGGTCACCCCTCCACTTT,CASIFGYRSPLHF
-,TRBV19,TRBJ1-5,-,TGTGCCAGTAGTACAGGACGGGGTTATCAGCCCCAGCATTTT,CASSTGRGYQPQHF
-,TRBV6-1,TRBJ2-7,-,TGTGCCAGCAGTGAAGCAGGGGTTTGGAGTCCCTCCTACGAGCAGTACTTC,CASSEAGVWSPSYEQYF
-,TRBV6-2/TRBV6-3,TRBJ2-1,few,TGTGCCAGCAGTTACTCGGGGGTGAAGTTCGTGGGAAATGAGCAGTTCTTC,CASSYSGVKFVGNEQFF
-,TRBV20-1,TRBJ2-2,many,TGCAGTGCTCCTCACGGGACCGGGGAGCTGTTTTTT,CSAPHGTGELFF
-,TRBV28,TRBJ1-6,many,TGTGCCAGCAGGACCCCGGGACAAAATTCACCCCTCCACTTT,CASRTPGQNSPLHF
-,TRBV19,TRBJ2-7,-,TGTGCCAGTAGTGGGGGCCTAGCGGTTTTCTACGAGCAGTACTTC,CASSGGLAVFYEQYF
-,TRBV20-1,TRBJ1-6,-,TGCAGTGCTTGGGCGCTCAGGGGTTTCAATTTTAATTCACCCCTCCACTTT,CSAWALRGFNFNSPLHF
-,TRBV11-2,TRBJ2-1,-,TGTGCCAGCAGCTCCGGATCTACAAATGAGCAGTTCTTC,CASSSGSTNEQFF
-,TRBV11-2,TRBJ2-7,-,TGTGCCAGCAGTTTCTCGGGGCTGCGGACCTACGAGCAGTACTTC,CASSFSGLRTYEQYF
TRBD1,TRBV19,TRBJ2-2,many,TGTGCCAGTAGTCCCCGAAGGGACAGGGGAAACACCGGGGAGCTGTTTTTT,CASSPRRDRGNTGELFF
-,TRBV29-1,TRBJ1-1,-,TGCAGCGTTGTACAGATAAACACTGAAGCTTTCTTT,CSVVQINTEAFF
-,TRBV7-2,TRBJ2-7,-,TGTGCCAGCAGTTACGGGCATCCTAACTACGAGCAGTACTTC,CASSYGHPNYEQYF